This TCR beta chain was retrieved from a study of long-term antiretroviral therapy in people with HIV. CDR3 size: 14 residues. The V gene's germline CDR1 is SGHRS and CDR2 YFSETQ. V lost 5 bases to trimming and J lost 4 bases, with 15 bases between them. Running of the v3.0 immunoSEQ assay took place at survey level. The assay was immunoSEQ multiplex PCR, and TCRdb's table has in-frame clones only and misses some. The sample shows about 28,000 clones, approximately 80% of them seen only once. The sequence derives from a young man with HIV. The J gene is TRBJ1-1, the V gene TRBV5-1; D is uncertain. The specimen was unsorted PBMCs, collected 2.7 to 2.8 years after starting antiretroviral therapy. DNA for the CDR3: TGCGCCAGCAGTCAGGTGGGTCAGATCACTGAAGCTTTCTTT. Protein: CASSQVGQITEAFF.